This T cell receptor beta chain was sequenced for a study of CD8 T cells in Susac syndrome (dated by TCRdb to the late 2010s). General notes on the study: Whether CD8+ T cell activation and differentiation in Susac syndrome was antigen driven was tested using repertoire sequencing. Broad study findings and their caveats: The TCR sequencing and HLA analysis was acknowledged to have included a relatively small number of individuals.

High-throughput TCR beta sequencing profiled peripheral blood CD8+ and CD4+ T cells from healthy donors, Susac syndrome patients and multiple sclerosis patients. Healthy donors were age- and sex-matched controls. Bulk CD8+ and CD4+ T cells were purified magnetically by negative isolation, whereas CD8+ TEMRA cells were enriched by FACS. Blood was drawn into EDTA tubes, processed within 24 hours, and PBMCs were isolated by density gradient centrifugation. PBMCs intended for TCR sequencing were cryopreserved in liquid nitrogen and were subsequently thawed in a 37 degrees C water bath. The sorted or isolated CD4+, CD8+ and CD8+ TEMRA cells reached a purity of at least 90%. A note on this clonotype: Its antigen target is currently unknown. No per-base quality is available; no much larger clone lies one base away.

RNA was extracted using the RNeasy kit, and roughly 0.5 to 1 ug of the RNA was reverse transcribed with random hexamers. The immunoSEQ multiplex PCR assay, which covers 54 Vbeta and 13 Jbeta segments, was used to amplify TCR beta CDR3 regions. Bias from PCR amplification was corrected by using a synthetic template baseline for primer optimization and for computational correction. The published analysis was carried out like this. Reads were annotated to V, D and J genes per IMGT and analyzed with immunoSEQ Analyzer, keeping only productive sequences. To calculate clonality, Shannon entropy was normalized by log2 of the number of productive unique sequences and then subtracted from one. For each patient and control, public and private clones were evaluated within the 100 most prevalent clones. Susac-specific clones were defined as absent from healthy and MS cohorts, 850 to 1,300 published viral clones and other ImmuneACCESS disease sequences. TCRdb cleaned the public reads at Q25 with fastp, built clones with MiXCR and kept in-frame beta chains. Rows matching on CDR3 protein sequence are summarized as one entry with the most common DNA and genes. Clone size and V and J calls follow TCRdb, not the original study. A total of under 200,000 distinct CDR3 sequences appear in this sample, about 93% of them only once. The top ten hold over 0.12% of the sample.

This clonotype was obtained from a human donor in good health. The sample was CD4+ T cells from PBMCs.

The nucleotide sequence reads as follows: TGTGCCAGCACCAGGGATTCTTCACCCCTCCACTTT. Its translation reads: CASTRDSSPLHF. This sequence uses TRBV6-2 or TRBV6-3 and TRBJ1-6; tentative D gene TRBD1, with 5 bases matching. CDR1 and CDR2, looked up from the germline V gene, are MNHEY and SVGEGT. Cut back by 7 bases and 9 bases, the V and J ends lie 10 bases apart. The CDR3 spans 12 residues, from the cysteine through the phenylalanine. Left in the record is the CDR3 DNA by itself, 36 bases read in frame from the first base.